This entry describes one T cell receptor beta chain. Its antigen is as yet unknown. The sequenced template was RNA, covering the TCR beta CDR3 region. RT-PCR with HTBI primers came first, then second-round multiplex PCR. TCRdb analysed the multiplex PCR reads with MiXCR anew, one entry per CDR3 protein. The table has about 550,000 distinct CDR3 sequences, about two fifths seen once. Patients were left out if they had other autoimmune diseases, uncontrolled infections, pregnancy or lactation. This entry belongs to a study of Graves' ophthalmopathy and Graves' hyperthyroidism. Germline loops: CDR1 SGDLS, CDR2 YYNGEE. The CDR3 extends over 14 amino acids. With V trimmed by 5 bases and J by 6 bases, 8 bases remained unmatched. Study-level findings and limits: Ophthalmopathy progression predictions by the model showed around 72% specificity and about 70% sensitivity. Detection in blood was also observed for most expanded thyroid clonotypes above 0.001 frequency.

The chain has TRBV9 and TRBJ2-3, with 8 positions matching TRBD1. The origin of this receptor is an adult man with Graves' hyperthyroidism. The sample comprised peripheral blood or thyroid tissue (not recorded which). The CDR3 DNA is TGTGCCAGCAGTTCCGGACAGGGATGGGATACGCAGTATTTT. Protein: CASSSGQGWDTQYF.